This TCR beta chain was obtained from a study of cytomegalovirus exposure and HLA in healthy donors. For the study at large: Within an early data release were 85 million or so unique TCRs drawn from HLA-typed donors. Study observations and caveats: The records held CMV serostatus as the only immune exposure information. Later analysis showed most CMV-associated TCR beta chains appearing HLA-restricted.

With regard to this clone: Its antigen is still unknown.

The PCR used 60 Vbeta and 13 Jbeta primers. Only in-frame clones appear in the TCRdb table, and some are missing; sequencing was by immunoSEQ multiplex PCR. The profile shows around 86,000 clones, 75% to 80% of them singletons. In germline, CDR1 is SEHNR, CDR2 FQNEAQ (reference sequence). V lost 1 base and J 2 bases, leaving 21 bases between the germline ends. The CDR3 covers 19 residues. Specimen: PBMCs. This receptor was taken from a female donor in good health and CMV-seronegative. This chain joins TRBV7-9 and TRBJ2-1; a possible D gene is TRBD2 (5 bases). CDR3 DNA: TGTGCCAGCAGCTTAGGGTTGGACCCGGTGGGAGCCACCTACAATGAGCAGTTCTTC. Protein sequence: CASSLGLDPVGATYNEQFF.